The next 29 T cell receptor beta chains were all read from a single sample in a study of cytomegalovirus exposure and HLA in healthy donors. Researchers ran the PCR with 60 Vbeta and 13 Jbeta primers. Assay used: immunoSEQ multiplex PCR; TCRdb lists only in-frame clones, some missing. The sample holds 70,000 to 100,000 clones; roughly 67% are singletons and the top ten take about a fifth. The source material was PBMCs. These receptors originate from a woman in her forties or fifties in good health and CMV-seropositive.

This clone was recorded a few times. V and J are TRBV4-1 and TRBJ1-2; a possible D gene is TRBD1 (5 bases). Germline V CDR1 and CDR2: MGHRA, YSYEKL. The V gene lost 0 bases and the J gene lost 6 bases, with 14 bases spanning the gap. The CDR3 runs to 15 residues. CDR3 region: CASSQDWGGGNGYTF. The CDR3 region has the DNA TGCGCCAGCAGCCAAGATTGGGGGGGAGGGAATGGCTACACCTTC.

The chain recombines TRBV30 with TRBJ2-7; possible D gene TRBD1, 6 bases. This CDR3 is built from 12 residues. The V gene lost 2 bases and the J gene lost 4 bases, with 9 bases spanning the gap. Germline CDR1 is GTSNPN and CDR2 is SVGIG (reference sequence). CDR3: CAWSWDIYEQYF. The CDR3 DNA follows: TGTGCCTGGAGTTGGGACATATACGAGCAGTACTTC.

This sequence joins TRBV7-9 and TRBJ2-3; 9 bases fit TRBD1. J gave up 0 bases and V 0 bases, and 7 bases lay outside the gene matches. The CDR3 extends over 18 amino acids. CDR1 and CDR2 from the germline V gene are SEHNR and FQNEAQ (reference sequence). CDR3 protein: CASSLAGTGKTSTDTQYF. The CDR3 region has the DNA TGTGCCAGCAGCTTAGCTGGGACAGGGAAGACAAGCACAGATACGCAGTATTTT.

Notes on this clone: The same CDR3 also results from other DNA sequences found in this sample. The V call is TRBV19, the J call TRBJ2-4; 7 nucleotides line up with TRBD2. Germline V gene data show CDR1 as LNHDA and CDR2 as SQIVND (reference sequence). The length of the CDR3 is 14 residues. Trimming cost V 4 bases and J 5 bases; bases outside gene matches: 5. CDR3 loop: CASSKRGGENIQYF. In DNA form, the CDR3 reads TGTGCCAGTAGTAAGCGGGGAGGAGAAAACATTCAGTACTTC.

This clone has more than one count but fewer than ten. This chain uses TRBV5-6 with TRBJ1-3, with D unresolved. The CDR3 is made up of 14 amino acids. Trimming left V 2 bases short and J 3 bases short, with 9 bases between. Germline-derived CDR1 and CDR2 are SGHDT and YYEEEE. The CDR3 spells CASSFRENGNTIYF. DNA for the CDR3: TGTGCCAGCAGCTTCCGAGAGAATGGAAACACCATATATTTT.

This clone was seen a few times. This rearrangement joins TRBV2 to TRBJ1-6, with TRBD1 matching over 7 bases. Trimming removed 1 base from V and 9 bases from J; junction bases left unmatched: 9. The CDR3 sequence is 16 residues long. Germline assignment: CDR1 SNHLY and CDR2 FYNNEI. The CDR3 sequence: CASSEEGQRWGSPLHF. In nucleotides, the CDR3 is TGTGCCAGCAGTGAAGAGGGACAGCGCTGGGGTTCACCCCTCCACTTT.

CDR3 sequence: CASSQRISSTDTQYF. Here the CDR3 DNA reads TGTGCCAGTTCCCAGCGGATTAGTTCAACAGATACGCAGTATTTT. The chain carries TRBV7-6 and TRBJ2-3, with D possibly TRBD2 on 5 matching bases. The germline gives CDR1 SGHVS, CDR2 FNYEAQ. V shed 9 bases and J shed 3 bases, with 19 bases lying between them. The CDR3 runs to 15 residues.

The chain links TRBV6-6 to TRBJ1-4, with D unresolved. This CDR3 is 12 amino acids long. V lost 6 bases and J 12 bases, leaving 14 bases between the germline ends. CDR1 is MNHNY and CDR2 is SVGAGI in the germline V gene (reference sequence). CDR3 in DNA: TGTGCCAGCAGACTCGGAGCCCGAGAACTGTTTTTT. Amino acids: CASRLGARELFF.

The V and J genes are TRBV7-9 and TRBJ2-1, with 16 nucleotides matching TRBD2. The CDR3 is 18 residues long. CDR1 is SEHNR and CDR2 is FQNEAQ in the germline V gene (reference sequence). The trim removed 0 bases at V and 8 bases at J, leaving 7 bases unmatched. The CDR3 region is CASSLAEGLAGGRYEQFF. DNA for the CDR3: TGTGCCAGCAGCTTAGCAGAGGGACTAGCGGGGGGGCGATATGAGCAGTTCTTC.

The chain is built from TRBV4-2 and TRBJ1-4; no definite D call. The length of the CDR3 is 15 residues. Germline V gene sequence: CDR1 LGHNA, CDR2 YNFKEQ. V was pared by 5 bases and J by 7 bases, with 17 bases between. CDR3 protein: CASSVWTPGGEKLFF. The CDR3, as DNA: TGTGCCAGCAGCGTCTGGACCCCGGGAGGTGAAAAACTGTTTTTT.

The chain combines TRBV5-1 with TRBJ2-3; D is possibly TRBD2 (6 bases). Germline values: CDR1 SGHRS, CDR2 YFSETQ. This CDR3 has 14 residues. V was shortened by 2 bases and J by 1 base, with 8 bases between the two germline ends. DNA of the CDR3: TGCGCCAGCAGCTTCTCTAGCGGCACAGATACGCAGTATTTT. Translation gives CASSFSSGTDTQYF.

The rearrangement links TRBV18 to TRBJ1-6; D not resolved. The germline V gene encodes CDR1 KGHSH and CDR2 LQKENI. The CDR3 totals 16 residues. V was clipped by 3 bases and J by 8 bases, with 17 bases between them. Here the CDR3 reads CASSPSPRVGDSPLHF. Here the CDR3 DNA reads TGTGCCAGCTCACCCTCCCCGAGGGTCGGGGATTCACCCCTCCACTTT. The whole variable domain, filled in from reference TRBV18 and TRBJ1-6, reads NAGVMQNPRHLVRRRGQEARLRCSPMKGHSHVYWYRQLPEEGLKFMVYLQKENIIDESGMPKERFSAEFPKEGPSILRIQQVVRGDSAAYFCASSPSPRVGDSPLHFGNGTRLTVT.

This sequence joins TRBV7-9 and TRBJ1-1, with 8 bases that match TRBD1. After removal of 4 bases from V and 6 bases from J, the junction contained 10 bases not matched to a gene. This CDR3 is 15 amino acids long. Germline CDR1 and CDR2: SEHNR and FQNEAQ (reference sequence). Here the CDR3 DNA reads TGTGCCAGCAGCTCCACATCACAGGGGGAACCTGAAGCTTTCTTT. Amino acid sequence: CASSSTSQGEPEAFF.

For this clone: The same CDR3 also results from other DNA sequences found in this sample. The chain combines TRBV7-9 with TRBJ1-2, with a weak D call TRBD1 (5 bases). The ends were cut back, 3 bases at V and 7 bases at J, with 6 bases in the middle. The CDR3 covers 11 residues. The germline V gene encodes CDR1 SEHNR and CDR2 FQNEAQ (reference sequence). CDR3 bases: TGTGCCAGCAGCTTGGGGGGTGGCTACACCTTC. It translates to CASSLGGGYTF.

This clone was picked up a small number of times. The rearrangement links TRBV19 to TRBJ2-2; possibly TRBD2 for D (6 bases). The V and J ends lost 5 bases and 1 base respectively, with 8 bases between them. Per the germline V gene, CDR1 is LNHDA and CDR2 is SQIVND (reference sequence). This CDR3 has 14 amino acids. For the CDR3, the DNA is TGTGCCAGTAGTTGGGACTGGAACACCGGGGAGCTGTTTTTT. Translated, it gives CASSWDWNTGELFF.

V is TRBV28 and J is TRBJ1-1; 9 nucleotides line up with TRBD1. The CDR3 totals 17 residues. The germline V gene encodes CDR1 MDHEN and CDR2 SYDVKM. The J segment lost 4 bases and the V segment lost 5 bases, leaving 14 bases of the junction unmatched. The chain's CDR3 is CASSPGGTGKRGTEAFF. The CDR3 nucleotides are TGTGCCAGCAGTCCAGGGGGGACAGGGAAGCGGGGCACTGAAGCTTTCTTT.

V is TRBV28 and J is TRBJ1-5, with D perhaps matching TRBD1 (6 bases). The CDR3 runs to 16 residues. Trimming took 6 bases from V and 5 from J, leaving 20 bases between them. CDR1 and CDR2 (germline): MDHEN, SYDVKM. CDR3 loop: CASSILQGNNDQPQHF. CDR3 in DNA: TGTGCCAGCAGCATACTACAGGGTAATAACGATCAGCCCCAGCATTTT.

The chain couples TRBV6-4 to TRBJ1-2; 8 bases match TRBD1. This CDR3 is 19 amino acids long. Germline-derived CDR1 and CDR2 are MRHNA and SNTAGT. J gave up 1 base and V 5 bases, and 18 bases lay outside the gene matches. The CDR3 sequence is CASSTTPLPRGHGNYGYTF. The CDR3 coding sequence is TGTGCCAGCAGTACCACCCCGTTACCCAGGGGGCATGGTAACTATGGCTACACCTTC.

The CDR3 loop is CASSLGDRAAGYTF. The DNA of the CDR3 is TGTGCCAGCAGCTTAGGTGACAGGGCCGCTGGCTACACCTTC. The J gene is TRBJ1-2, the V gene TRBV11-2; TRBD1 aligns across 7 bases. CDR1 is SGHAT and CDR2 is FQNNGV in the germline V gene. The length of the CDR3 is 14 residues. Losses at the gene ends were 1 base for V and 7 bases for J; bases not matched to a gene: 6.

The sample holds a few counts of this clone. The V and J genes are TRBV6-1 and TRBJ1-2; 8 positions agree with TRBD1. The CDR3 is 14 residues long. Germline values: CDR1 MNHNS, CDR2 SASEGT. Trimming cost V 6 bases and J 2 bases; bases outside gene matches: 5. CDR3 in DNA: TGTGCCAGCAGCCTGACAGGGGAGAACTATGGCTACACCTTC. Its translation is CASSLTGENYGYTF.

The chain recombines TRBV30 with TRBJ2-7; 9 bases line up with TRBD1. CDR3 length equals 13 residues. Germline CDR1 GTSNPN, CDR2 SVGIG (reference sequence). The J segment lost 5 bases and the V segment lost 4 bases, leaving 6 bases of the junction unmatched. The CDR3 bases are TGTGCCTGGAACCGACAGGGGGTGGACGAGCAGTACTTC. Its protein is CAWNRQGVDEQYF. Drawing the rest from reference TRBV30 and TRBJ2-7, the complete variable domain is SQTIHQWPATLVQPVGSPLSLECTVEGTSNPNLYWYRQAAGRGLQLLFYSVGIGQISSEVPQNLSASRPQDRQFILSSKKLLLSDSGFYLCAWNRQGVDEQYFGPGTRLTVT.

The chain couples TRBV4-2 to TRBJ2-1, with TRBD2 matching over 8 bases. The J segment lost 6 bases and the V segment lost 4 bases, leaving 8 bases of the junction unmatched. There are 15 residues in the CDR3. Germline CDR1 LGHNA, CDR2 YNFKEQ. The CDR3 reads CASSLGGLGGNEQFF. The DNA for the CDR3 is TGTGCCAGCAGCCTCGGGGGACTAGGGGGCAATGAGCAGTTCTTC.

J is TRBJ1-2 and V is TRBV6-1; maybe TRBD1 (5 bases). Deletions cut 5 bases from V and 3 bases from J, with 13 bases between. Germline assignment: CDR1 MNHNS and CDR2 SASEGT. The CDR3 totals 14 residues. The DNA of the CDR3 is TGTGCCAGCAGTATACAGGAGGGGTACTATGGCTACACCTTC. Translated, it gives CASSIQEGYYGYTF.

Comment on this clone: One junction end does not reproduce the germline sequence, and a read error may be involved. The rearrangement links TRBV28 to TRBJ1-2, with 10 bases that match TRBD1. The CDR3 is 14 amino acids. CDR1 is MDHEN and CDR2 is SYDVKM in the germline V gene. The CDR3 here is CASILGTGDYGYTF. The DNA for the CDR3 is TGTGCCAGCATTTTAGGGACAGGGGACTATGGCTACACCTTC.

The V and J genes are TRBV6-1 and TRBJ1-4; TRBD1 agrees at 7 bases. The V gene's germline CDR1 is MNHNS and CDR2 SASEGT. The junction had 14 bases not matched to a gene; V was cut back by 1 base and J by 6 bases. The CDR3 sequence is 18 residues long. This chain's CDR3 is CASSEGLGQLGADEKLFF. In DNA, the CDR3 is TGTGCCAGCAGTGAAGGTTTGGGACAGTTGGGGGCGGATGAAAAACTGTTTTTT.

The gene calls are TRBV27 and TRBJ2-6; no firm D call. Trimming shortened V by 9 bases and J by 0 bases, and 6 bases separated the two germline ends. This CDR3 spans 13 amino acids. Germline lookup yields CDR1 MNHEY and CDR2 SMNVEV (reference sequence). CDR3 in DNA: TGTGCCAGTACATACTCTGGGGCCAACGTCCTGACTTTC. Translation: CASTYSGANVLTF.

V and J are TRBV15 and TRBJ2-1, with 12 positions matching TRBD2. V lost 2 bases and J lost 5; bases outside the gene matches: 1. The CDR3 is made up of 15 amino acids. Germline loops: CDR1 LNHNV, CDR2 YYDKDF (reference sequence). The chain's CDR3 is CATSRRLAGDNEQFF. CDR3 nucleotides: TGTGCCACCAGCAGAAGACTAGCGGGGGACAATGAGCAGTTCTTC.

J is TRBJ1-3 and V is TRBV30; D remains unclear. This CDR3 is built from 15 residues. In germline, CDR1 is GTSNPN, CDR2 SVGIG (reference sequence). Deletions cut 2 bases from V and 4 bases from J, with 15 bases between. For the CDR3, the DNA is TGTGCCTGGAGTAGGAACAGCCTCGGCGGAAACACCATATATTTT. It codes for CAWSRNSLGGNTIYF.

The rearrangement uses TRBV29-1 and TRBJ1-2; 11 bases agree with TRBD1. Germline values: CDR1 SQVTM, CDR2 ANQGSEA. The CDR3 loop spans 20 amino acids. V gave up 2 bases and J gave up 0 bases; unmatched junction bases: 17. CDR3 nucleotide sequence: TGCAGCGTTGAAACCCCCGTTAGGACAGGGGGCGGTTTTGCTAACTATGGCTACACCTTC. Encoded protein: CSVETPVRTGGGFANYGYTF. Full variable domain (missing parts from reference TRBV29-1 and TRBJ1-2): SAVISQKPSRDICQRGTSLTIQCQVDSQVTMMFWYRQQPGQSLTLIATANQGSEATYESGFVIDKFPISRPNLTFSTLTVSNMSPEDSSIYLCSVETPVRTGGGFANYGYTFGSGTRLTVV.